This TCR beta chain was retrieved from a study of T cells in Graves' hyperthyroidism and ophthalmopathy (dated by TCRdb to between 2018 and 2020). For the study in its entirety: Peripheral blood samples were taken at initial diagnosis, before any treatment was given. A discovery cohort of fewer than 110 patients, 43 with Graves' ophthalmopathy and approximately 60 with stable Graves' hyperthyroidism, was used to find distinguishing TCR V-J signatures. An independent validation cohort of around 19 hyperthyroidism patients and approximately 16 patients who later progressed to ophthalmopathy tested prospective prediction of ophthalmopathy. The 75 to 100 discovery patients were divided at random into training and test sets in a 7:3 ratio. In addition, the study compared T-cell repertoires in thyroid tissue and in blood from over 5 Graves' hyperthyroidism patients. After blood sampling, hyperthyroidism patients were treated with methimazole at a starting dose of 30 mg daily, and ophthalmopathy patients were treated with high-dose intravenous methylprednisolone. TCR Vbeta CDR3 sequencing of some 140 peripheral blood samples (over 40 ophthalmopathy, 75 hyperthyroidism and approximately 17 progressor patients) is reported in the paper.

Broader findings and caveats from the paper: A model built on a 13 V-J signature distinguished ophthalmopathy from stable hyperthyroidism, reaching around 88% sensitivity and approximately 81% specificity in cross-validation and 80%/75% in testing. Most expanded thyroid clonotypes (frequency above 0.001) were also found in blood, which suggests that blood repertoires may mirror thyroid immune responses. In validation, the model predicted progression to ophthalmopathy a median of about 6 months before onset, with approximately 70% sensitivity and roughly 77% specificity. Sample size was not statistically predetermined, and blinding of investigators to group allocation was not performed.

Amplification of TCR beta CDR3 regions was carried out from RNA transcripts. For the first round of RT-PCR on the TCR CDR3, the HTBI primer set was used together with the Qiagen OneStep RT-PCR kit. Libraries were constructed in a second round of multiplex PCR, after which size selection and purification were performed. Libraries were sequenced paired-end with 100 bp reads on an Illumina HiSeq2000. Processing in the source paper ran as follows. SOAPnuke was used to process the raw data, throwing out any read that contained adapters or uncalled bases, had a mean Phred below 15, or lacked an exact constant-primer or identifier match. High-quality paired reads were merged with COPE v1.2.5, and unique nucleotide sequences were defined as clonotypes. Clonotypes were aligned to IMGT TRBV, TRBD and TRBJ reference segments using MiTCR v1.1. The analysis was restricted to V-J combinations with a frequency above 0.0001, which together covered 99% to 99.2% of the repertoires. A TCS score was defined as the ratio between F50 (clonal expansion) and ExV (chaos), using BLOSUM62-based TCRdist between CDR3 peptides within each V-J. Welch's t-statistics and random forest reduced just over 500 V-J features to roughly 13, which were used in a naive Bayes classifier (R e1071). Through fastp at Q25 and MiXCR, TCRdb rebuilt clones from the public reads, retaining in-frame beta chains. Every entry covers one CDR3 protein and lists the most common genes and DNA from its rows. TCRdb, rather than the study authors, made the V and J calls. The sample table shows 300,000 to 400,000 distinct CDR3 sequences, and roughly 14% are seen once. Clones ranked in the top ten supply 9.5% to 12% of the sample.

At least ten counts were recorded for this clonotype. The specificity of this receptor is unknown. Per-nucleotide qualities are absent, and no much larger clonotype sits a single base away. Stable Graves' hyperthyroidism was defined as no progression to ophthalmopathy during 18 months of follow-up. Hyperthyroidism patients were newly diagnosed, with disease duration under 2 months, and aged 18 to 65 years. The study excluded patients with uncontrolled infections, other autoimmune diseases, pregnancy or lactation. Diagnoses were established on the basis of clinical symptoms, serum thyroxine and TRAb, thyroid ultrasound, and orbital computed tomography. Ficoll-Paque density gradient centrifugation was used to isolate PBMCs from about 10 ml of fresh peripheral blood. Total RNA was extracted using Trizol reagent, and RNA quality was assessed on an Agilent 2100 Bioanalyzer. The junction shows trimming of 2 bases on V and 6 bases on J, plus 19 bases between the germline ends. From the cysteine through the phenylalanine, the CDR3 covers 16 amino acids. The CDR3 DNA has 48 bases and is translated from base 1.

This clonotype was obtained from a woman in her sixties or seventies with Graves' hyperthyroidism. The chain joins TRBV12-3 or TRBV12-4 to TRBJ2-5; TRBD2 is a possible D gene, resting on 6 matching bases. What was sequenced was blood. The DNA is TGTGCCAGCAGTTTACGTGGAGTGTTGGGGGGTCAGACCCAGTACTTC. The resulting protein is CASSLRGVLGGQTQYF.